This T cell receptor beta chain appears in the sequencing data of a study of T cell changes during pregnancy in multiple sclerosis. TCRdb keeps only in-frame clones here, not all; method: immunoSEQ multiplex PCR. The data contain tens of thousands of clones, approximately 92% of them singletons. Trimming shortened V by 4 bases and J by 4 bases, and 16 bases separated the two germline ends. The V gene's germline CDR1 is SEHNR and CDR2 FQNEAQ (reference sequence). The CDR3 runs to 15 residues. The chain links TRBV7-9 to TRBJ1-1; D call uncertain. Sample: peripheral blood, taken in the second trimester of pregnancy. The receptor was derived from a female donor with multiple sclerosis, enrolled in a pregnancy study. CDR3 residues: CASSSSTWVGTEAFF. In DNA, the CDR3 is TGTGCCAGCAGCTCATCGACATGGGTAGGCACTGAAGCTTTCTTT.